The 21 T cell receptor beta chains below all came from one sample that was sequenced in a study of blood T cells in healthy people across ages (dated by TCRdb to between 2015 and 2016). The library was produced with 5' RACE. The second PCR ran for about 6 to 12 cycles and used a J-beta primer mix along with a sample-barcoded 5' primer. TCRdb handled the public reads itself, with Q25 trimming in fastp and clone calling in MiXCR, and kept productive beta chains. Each CDR3 protein appears once, grouped with its most common genes and DNA. For this sample the table gives around 1,800,000 distinct CDR3 sequences, of which about 39% were detected only once. 23% of the sample rests with the top ten. Sequenced sample: blood. Receptor source: a human donor in good health.

The chain is built from TRBV5-1 and TRBJ1-2, with D possibly matching TRBD1 (5 bases). Germline loops: CDR1 SGHRS, CDR2 YFSETQ. V was shortened by 4 bases and J by 7 bases, with 23 bases between the two germline ends. The CDR3 sequence is 16 residues long. Written as DNA, the CDR3 is TGCGCCAGCAGCCCGGTCCCCGAGGAGGGGCTGTTTGGCTACACCTTC. Protein: CASSPVPEEGLFGYTF.

This clonotype appeared many times. The chain carries TRBV6-1 and TRBJ2-3; the match to TRBD1 covers 8 bases. The length of the CDR3 is 15 residues. Trimming removed 3 bases from V and 1 base from J; junction bases left unmatched: 3. Germline CDR1 MNHNS, CDR2 SASEGT. The CDR3 here is CASSELQGGTDTQYF. The DNA for the CDR3 is TGTGCCAGCAGTGAGTTACAGGGGGGCACAGATACGCAGTATTTT.

The V call is TRBV15, the J call TRBJ2-3; 7 bases agree with TRBD1. Per the germline V gene, CDR1 is LNHNV and CDR2 is YYDKDF (reference sequence). The CDR3 totals 14 residues. J lost 3 bases, V lost 5 bases, and 5 bases had no gene match. As DNA, the CDR3 is TGTGCCACCAGCGACAGGGTGGAGACAGATACGCAGTATTTT. Protein product: CATSDRVETDTQYF. The full variable domain, with the rest looked up from reference TRBV15 and TRBJ2-3, is DAMVIQNPRYQVTQFGKPVTLSCSQTLNHNVMYWYQQKSSQAPKLLFHYYDKDFNNEADTPDNFQSRRPNTSFCFLDIRSPGLGDTAMYLCATSDRVETDTQYFGPGTRLTVL.

This clonotype appeared a few times. The rearrangement uses TRBV7-6 and TRBJ2-6; D might be TRBD1 or TRBD2, each matching 6 bases. Trimming took 5 bases from V and 0 from J, leaving 17 bases between them. This CDR3 is 18 amino acids long. Germline CDR1 and CDR2: SGHVS and FNYEAQ. For the CDR3, the DNA is TGTGCCAGCAGCCTAGGGGGGACGGTACCCTCTGGGGCCAACGTCCTGACTTTC. Protein product: CASSLGGTVPSGANVLTF.

This clonotype was picked up a small number of times. The chain recombines TRBV12-3 or TRBV12-4 with TRBJ2-3; D may be TRBD1 (5 bases). The CDR3 is made up of 16 amino acids. V lost 1 base to trimming and J lost 1 base, with 12 bases between them. In nucleotides, the CDR3 is TGTGCCAGCAGTTTAGGTCCCAGGGCGGGCACAGATACGCAGTATTTT. Protein sequence: CASSLGPRAGTDTQYF.

The genes are TRBV7-2 and TRBJ2-1; TRBD1 matches 7 bases. CDR1 and CDR2 from the germline V gene are SGHTA and FQGNSA. The J segment lost 6 bases and the V segment lost 5 bases, leaving 7 bases of the junction unmatched. The CDR3 covers 14 residues. For the CDR3, the DNA is TGTGCCAGCAGCCCGGACAGGACAAGCAATGAGCAGTTCTTC. Translation: CASSPDRTSNEQFF.

The CDR3 DNA reads as TGTGCCAGCTCAAGGGGACTGCCGTCCTACAATGAGCAGTTCTTC. Translated: CASSRGLPSYNEQFF. The V call is TRBV9, the J call TRBJ2-1; maybe TRBD2 (6 bases). V was shortened by 7 bases and J by 1 base, with 15 bases between the two germline ends. The CDR3 is made up of 15 amino acids. In germline, CDR1 is SGDLS, CDR2 YYNGEE.

A few counts support this clonotype. V and J are TRBV5-4 and TRBJ2-5, with 11 nucleotides matching TRBD1. Germline V gene sequence: CDR1 SGHNT, CDR2 YYREEE (reference sequence). V gave up 3 bases and J gave up 5 bases; unmatched junction bases: 9. This CDR3 is 16 amino acids long. As DNA, the CDR3 is TGTGCCAGCAGCTGGGACAGGGGGGATCCTTCGGAGACCCAGTACTTC. It codes for CASSWDRGDPSETQYF.

Concerning this clonotype itself: Compared with germline, one end of the junction differs, possibly owing to a read error. V and J are TRBV7-9 and TRBJ2-7; 10 bases are shared with TRBD2. The CDR3 has 19 amino acids. The germline V gene encodes CDR1 SEHNR and CDR2 FQNEAQ (reference sequence). CDR3 in DNA: TGTGTCAGCATCACCACTGGTCGAATAGCGGGGGGCACGTCCTACGAGCAGTACTTC. Its protein product is CVSITTGRIAGGTSYEQYF.

J is TRBJ2-3 and V is TRBV7-8; a weak D match, TRBD2 (6 bases). Germline V gives CDR1 SGHVS, CDR2 FQNEAQ. V lost 4 bases to trimming and J lost 4 bases, with 12 bases between them. This CDR3 spans 14 amino acids. The CDR3 nucleotides are TGTGCCAGCAGCTCCCGATGGGGGGCAGATACGCAGTATTTT. Amino acids: CASSSRWGADTQYF.

This chain connects TRBV6-1 to TRBJ2-1; a possible D gene is TRBD2 (5 bases). V lost 2 bases and J lost 9, with 11 bases in between. The CDR3 is 13 residues long. Germline loops: CDR1 MNHNS, CDR2 SASEGT. The CDR3: CASSERTASEQFF. CDR3 DNA sequence: TGTGCCAGCAGTGAACGGACTGCCAGTGAGCAGTTCTTC.

The count of this clonotype is one. The rearrangement joins TRBV7-9 to TRBJ1-2; 12 nucleotides align to TRBD1. J lost 7 bases, V lost 0 bases, and 6 bases had no gene match. In germline, CDR1 is SEHNR, CDR2 FQNEAQ (reference sequence). This CDR3 has 16 amino acids. Here the CDR3 reads CASSLAGTGGAGGYTF. The CDR3 coding sequence is TGTGCCAGCAGCTTAGCCGGGACAGGGGGCGCAGGTGGCTACACCTTC.

V usage is TRBV5-1 and J usage is TRBJ1-1; 8 nucleotides match TRBD1. This CDR3 is 14 amino acids long. The germline gives CDR1 SGHRS, CDR2 YFSETQ. V was clipped by 2 bases and J by 5 bases; unmatched bases: 5. The CDR3 loop reads CASSFNRGTTEAFF. The CDR3 DNA reads TGCGCCAGCAGCTTCAACAGGGGGACGACTGAAGCTTTCTTT. The variable domain in full, with the rest retrieved from reference TRBV5-1 and TRBJ1-1, is KAGVTQTPRYLIKTRGQQVTLSCSPISGHRSVSWYQQTPGQGLQFLFEYFSETQRNKGNFPGRFSGRQFSNSRSEMNVSTLELGDSALYLCASSFNRGTTEAFFGQGTRLTVV.

A note on this clonotype: A much bigger clone sits one base away, suggesting this may be a read error. This chain uses TRBV12-3 or TRBV12-4 with TRBJ1-5; possibly TRBD1 for D (6 bases). Trimming shortened V by 11 bases and J by 6 bases, and 20 bases separated the two germline ends. CDR3 length equals 14 residues. The CDR3 sequence is CARTSAQGSQPQHF. CDR3 sequence (DNA): TGTGCCCGCACTTCCGCCCAGGGGAGTCAGCCCCAGCATTTT.

This clonotype was detected a few times. The chain combines TRBV5-5 with TRBJ1-5; D not resolved. Germline assignment: CDR1 SGHKS and CDR2 YYEKEE (reference sequence). The CDR3 totals 16 residues. The V gene lost 4 bases and the J gene lost 0 bases, with 14 bases spanning the gap. DNA for the CDR3: TGTGCCAGCAGCCCATTTGTCGACTATAGCAATCAGCCCCAGCATTTT. It translates to CASSPFVDYSNQPQHF.

This clonotype was observed a few times. This chain links TRBV20-1 with TRBJ2-1, with D perhaps TRBD2 (7 bases). Trimming took 2 bases from V and 6 from J, leaving 11 bases between them. The CDR3 runs to 13 residues. CDR1 and CDR2 from the germline V gene are DFQATT and SNEGSKA (reference sequence). CDR3 region: CSARRGGINEQFF. CDR3 sequence (DNA): TGCAGTGCTAGAAGGGGGGGGATCAATGAGCAGTTCTTC.

This clonotype was seen a handful of times. At one end, the junction sequence differs from germline, possibly due to a read error. This chain connects TRBV3-1 to TRBJ2-3; D not certain. Germline V CDR1 and CDR2: LGHDT, YNNKEL (reference sequence). The length of the CDR3 is 15 residues. The CDR3 region is CASSQRGTSTDTQYF. The DNA of the CDR3 is TGCGCCAGCAGCCAGCGCGGCACAAGCACAGATACGCAGTATTTT.

This clonotype was counted between two and nine times. The genes are TRBV29-1 and TRBJ1-1; no clear D. Trimming shortened V by 3 bases and J by 7 bases, and 6 bases separated the two germline ends. CDR1 is SQVTM and CDR2 is ANQGSEA in the germline V gene. CDR3 length: 10 amino acids. The CDR3 spells CSVDGGEAFF. In DNA form, the CDR3 reads TGCAGCGTTGATGGCGGTGAAGCTTTCTTT.

V is TRBV20-1 and J is TRBJ2-7, with 11 bases aligning to TRBD2. The tail of the sequence fits TRBJ2-5 better, so the J call may be wrong. This CDR3 is built from 13 residues. Per the germline V gene, CDR1 is DFQATT and CDR2 is SNEGSKA (reference sequence). CDR3 DNA sequence: TGCAGTGCTCATAGCGGGGGGGATGAGACCCAGTACTTC. It is translated as CSAHSGGDETQYF.

The chain links TRBV7-9 to TRBJ2-7, with a tentative D call TRBD2 (5 bases). V gave up 4 bases and J gave up 1 base, with 11 bases separating them. CDR1 SEHNR and CDR2 FQNEAQ come from the germline V gene (reference sequence). The CDR3 runs 14 residues. The CDR3 sequence: CASSSSRDSYEQYF. CDR3 in DNA: TGTGCCAGCAGCTCGAGCCGGGATTCCTACGAGCAGTACTTC.

V is TRBV3-1 and J is TRBJ1-2, with 9 bases aligning to TRBD1. Germline CDR1 reads LGHDT; CDR2 reads YNNKEL (reference sequence). This CDR3 region has 14 residues. Trimming took 1 base from V and 8 from J; bases not matched to a gene: 5. The CDR3: CASSQAGTGSGYTF. The CDR3 DNA is TGTGCCAGCAGCCAAGCCGGGACAGGGTCCGGCTACACCTTC.